This T cell receptor (beta chain) came from a study of regulatory T cells in long-lasting Graves disease (dated by TCRdb to the early 2020s). About the investigation overall: Patients with newly diagnosed Graves' disease had been on antithyroid drugs for under 3 months. This study used TCR sequencing and RNA sequencing of peripheral blood to compare persistent Graves' disease patients against newly diagnosed Graves' disease patients. The study took place in China and was registered as a clinical trial. A total of approximately 35 samples were covered by TCR sequencing, comprising around 13 persistent and around 20 newly diagnosed Graves' disease patients. General study outcomes and caveats: Persistent patients shared more public clonotypes among themselves (under 3,000) than newly diagnosed patients did (approximately 970). Sequencing and analysis were restricted to the TCR beta chain. As a limitation, the authors acknowledged that the small sample size may reduce accuracy. Peripheral blood alone was examined, since thyroid tissue, which constituted the primary lesion, could not be accessed. Persistent Graves' disease patients showed lower TCR Shannon entropy and fewer highly expanded clones than newly diagnosed patients, suggesting clonal expansion. TRBV28, TRBJ1-2 and TRBJ2-5 were preferentially used in persistent disease, while TRBV20-1 and TRBJ2-1 were favored in newly diagnosed disease.

Regarding this clonotype: Its antigen is unknown. One end of the junction does not line up with germline, which may come from a read error.

The CDR1 and CDR2 encoded by the germline V gene (reference sequence) are LGHDT and YNNKEL. Reading from cysteine to phenylalanine, the CDR3 counts 14 amino acids. Only the CDR3 DNA is retained, 42 bases long and in frame from the first base. The library came from multiplex PCR. This sample was sequenced with an Illumina HiSeq 4000. TCR beta libraries were built with iRepertoire HTBI primers and Arm-PCR amplification of CDR3 regions. Gel purification was performed on PCR products prior to sequencing. From the authors' description of their analysis: Across samples, 60 to 75 TRBV and 15 or so TRBJ segments were identified and used for gene usage analysis of CDR3 amino acid clonotypes. Filtered high-quality paired reads were merged into contigs using COPE and FqMerger. Contigs were aligned with BLAST to IMGT TRBV, TRBD and TRBJ reference genes, and CDR3 was defined per IMGT. Any clonotype with a frequency above 0.1% was classified as a highly expanded clone. Shannon entropy was used to measure repertoire diversity, and the Gini coefficient was used to measure V-J evenness. A clonotype was considered public if more than one individual shared it. Starting from the raw public reads, TCRdb applied fastp trimming at Q25, assembled clones with MiXCR and retained in-frame beta chains. All rows with the same CDR3 protein become a single entry with the most common DNA and genes. These V and J calls originate from TCRdb's pipeline instead of the authors' own analysis. The sample table lists fewer than 550,000 distinct CDR3 sequences, about 16% of them with a count of one. Jointly, the top ten make up approximately 25% of the sample.

This specimen's time point label, per the study, means: newly diagnosed GD, antithyroid drugs for less than 3 months. RNA was extracted from PBMCs in TRIzol for both TCR sequencing and RNA sequencing. The diagnosis of Graves' disease followed American Thyroid Association guidelines. The patients came from an endocrinology department in Xi'an, China. From each patient, nine milliliters of peripheral blood was collected into an EDTA anticoagulant tube. Ficoll Paque Plus density gradient separation was used to isolate PBMCs, and no further T cell sorting was performed. RNA quality was checked with an Agilent 2100 Bioanalyzer and agarose gel, and concentration with a NanoDrop 2000. The sample was also reused in another study, on T cells in Graves' hyperthyroidism and ophthalmopathy. The second investigation adds: Stable Graves' hyperthyroidism was defined as no progression to ophthalmopathy during 18 months of follow-up. Hyperthyroidism patients were newly diagnosed, with disease duration under 2 months, and aged 18 to 65 years. Exclusion was applied to patients with uncontrolled infections, other autoimmune diseases, pregnancy or lactation. Diagnoses relied on clinical symptoms, serum thyroxine and TRAb, thyroid ultrasound and orbital computed tomography. A first-round RT-PCR of the TCR CDR3 used the HTBI primer set with the Qiagen OneStep RT-PCR kit. Blood samples also contained most of the expanded thyroid clonotypes (frequency above 0.001), which suggests that blood repertoires may reflect thyroid immune responses. A model built on a 13 V-J signature distinguished ophthalmopathy from stable hyperthyroidism, reaching about 88% sensitivity and under 84% specificity in cross-validation and 80%/75% in testing. In validation, progression to ophthalmopathy was predicted by the model with roughly 71% sensitivity and around 75% specificity, a median of approximately 6.5 months before onset. To identify TCR V-J signatures that set the groups apart, the researchers used a discovery cohort of about a hundred patients, made up of under 50 with Graves' ophthalmopathy and 57 with stable Graves' hyperthyroidism. Prospective prediction of ophthalmopathy was tested in an independent validation cohort of approximately 19 hyperthyroidism patients and 17 patients who later progressed to ophthalmopathy. The 85 to 100 discovery patients were randomly split 7:3 into training and test sets. In more than 5 Graves' hyperthyroidism patients, the study also compared T-cell repertoires from thyroid tissue with T-cell repertoires from blood. Once sampling was done, hyperthyroidism patients were given methimazole at a starting dose of 30 mg daily, whereas ophthalmopathy patients were given high-dose intravenous methylprednisolone. A second multiplex PCR round built the libraries, followed by size selection and purification. The libraries were sequenced on an Illumina HiSeq2000 using paired-end 100 bp reads. SOAPnuke was used to process the raw data, throwing out any read that contained adapters or uncalled bases, had a mean Phred below 15, or lacked an exact constant-primer or identifier match. High-quality paired reads were merged with COPE v1.2.5, and unique nucleotide sequences were defined as clonotypes. MiTCR v1.1 was used to align clonotypes to the IMGT TRBV, TRBD and TRBJ reference segments. The analysis was restricted to V-J combinations with a frequency above 0.0001, which together covered 99.2% of the repertoires. A TCS score was defined as the ratio of F50 (clonal expansion) to E x V (chaos), with BLOSUM62-based TCRdist applied between CDR3 peptides within each V-J. Welch's t-statistics and random forest reduced 500 to 650 V-J features to 10 to 15, which were used in a naive Bayes classifier (R e1071). Sample size was not statistically predetermined, and blinding of investigators to group allocation was not performed. The paper describes TCR Vbeta CDR3 sequencing of 140 or so peripheral blood samples, made up of 43 ophthalmopathy patients, around 78 hyperthyroidism patients and some 17 progressor patients.

The chain couples TRBV3-1 to TRBJ1-1; the D gene cannot be resolved reliably. The source of this sequence is a woman in her forties or fifties with Graves disease. Donor details come from another sample of the same person, matched by shared clones. The source was peripheral blood mononuclear cells (PBMCs), collected at new diagnosis, from a patient treated with antithyroid drugs. The nucleotide sequence is TGTGCCAGCAGCGCCAGTAGTTCGAACACTGAAGCTCTCTTT. This codes for CASSASSSNTEALF.